The subject of this entry is one T cell receptor beta chain. What this receptor recognizes is not known. One base away there is no much larger clone; base qualities are not given. The CDR3 regions of human TCRbeta chains were analyzed by immunosequencing. For the original study's pipeline: TCRs in the repertoires were compared against a reference library of SARS-CoV-2-specific TCRs that had been generated with the MIRA antigen-specificity platform. Breadth meant the fraction of unique TCRs that were SARS-CoV-2-associated, whereas depth meant the fraction of total T cells that were SARS-CoV-2-associated. Using the MIRA data, each spike-specific TCR was assigned both to the spike region to which the TCR was reactive and to a CD4 or CD8 class. Log10-transformed breadth and depth values were compared by one-way ANOVA with Sidak's multiple comparisons tests. TCRdb holds this immuneACCESS table with in-frame rearrangements only. Some clones are missing; in checked studies, unresolved V genes explain under half, and the rest has no known cause. The V and J calls and clone size come from that table; D and trimming were worked out from the DNA. This sample holds about 160,000 clones; under 95% were observed only once. The top ten clones comprise roughly 4.5% of the sample.

Clipping removes 3 bases from V and 5 bases from J, with 9 as the unmatched junction base count. From cysteine to phenylalanine, the CDR3 is 15 amino acids long. The kept DNA is CDR3 alone, 45 bases in frame from the first base. Reading the germline V gene gives CDR1 MDHEN and CDR2 SYDVKM. This sample is part of a study of T cell responses to AZD1222 COVID-19 vaccine (dated by TCRdb to the early 2020s). Some background on the complete study: TCR sequencing covered 230 or so trial participants: around 210 given two doses of AZD1222 and 26 given two doses of MenACWY control vaccine. Trial participants were enrolled into age subgroups of 18-55, 56-69 and 70-plus years, which contained about 150, 27 and 61 TCR-sequenced participants, respectively. Points the paper makes about the study in general: Only a handful of AZD1222 recipients were SARS-CoV-2 seropositive at baseline, limiting conclusions about previously exposed vaccinees. Epitopes outside the regions mutated in the B.1.351 and B.1.1.7 variants were reportedly recognized by nearly half of the unique spike-specific TCRs. Because no samples from the day 14 peak response were available, repertoires could be characterized only after the peak T cell response. The 56-69-year group was small, and its depth increase did not reach significance, likely because of low power. Most participants were white British and females outnumbered males, and the authors suggested that clonal diversity may have been underestimated. Spike-specific TCR breadth and depth rose significantly after two AZD1222 doses compared with day 0 and with MenACWY recipients. The vaccine-associated CD4 TCRs covered the entire spike protein, and the dominant responses fell in regions 160-218 and 743-854.

The time point label, as the study defines it: baseline before first vaccination. Explained via the paper, the treatment or condition label denotes: meningococcal conjugate vaccine given as trial control. Vaccinee samples came from UK trials COV001 and COV002, including a single-blind randomized controlled phase 2/3 trial of AZD1222 (ChAdOx1 nCoV-19) in healthy adults. For TCRbeta chain sequencing, PBMC samples were collected from trial participants at day 0 and at day 28 after the second dose. The TCR originated in an adult in good health. The chain was built from TRBV28 and TRBJ2-5; 7 junctional bases match TRBD2. Source: peripheral blood, taken on day 0 of MenACWY control vaccination. The CDR3 here reads CASSLGGAPRETQYF. The sequenced DNA: TGTGCCAGCAGTTTGGGAGGGGCCCCCCGGGAGACCCAGTACTTC.